This T cell receptor (beta chain) originates from a study of molecular identifiers for immune sequencing clone quantification. Across the study: Replicate experiments took RNA from around 20,000 or 100,000 naive CD8 cells, divided it five ways and sequenced four. Broader study findings: Clones that exceeded 20 RNA copies held over 99% of effector molecules, yet under 1% in naive cells.

V was shortened by 5 bases and J by 7 bases, with 18 bases between the two germline ends. The CDR3 is made up of 13 amino acids. CDR1 is SQVTM, CDR2 ANQGSEA, per germline. Naive CD8 T cells underwent sorting with the CD8+CD4-CCR7+CD45RA+ definition. In this sample, this clonotype turned up many times. The antigen is undetermined. Bulk TCR libraries were made with methods that had been previously described and with listed TCR primers. One entry per CDR3 protein, called by TCRdb with MiXCR from the PCR reads. The sample holds some 12,000 distinct CDR3 sequences, roughly 18% seen once. The chain is built from TRBV29-1 and TRBJ2-7, with D perhaps TRBD1 or TRBD2 (5 bases each). This sequence was found in a human donor in good health. Some libraries in this study had Jurkat cell RNA spiked in. The specimen sequenced was naive CD8+ T cells from blood, with Jurkat cell RNA spiked in. This sample's subset: FACS-sorted CD8+CD4-CCR7+CD45RA+ naive T cells. CDR3 amino acids: CSVHSGLADEQYF. CDR3 DNA sequence: TGCAGCGTTCATTCGGGGCTAGCAGATGAGCAGTACTTC.